Listed below are T cell receptor beta chains from one sample, sequenced in a study of T cell repertoires in cytomegalovirus infection. Their antigens are not known. TCRdb processed the reads anew with MiXCR; each CDR3 protein has one entry. Counted here are hundreds of thousands of distinct CDR3 sequences, under 45% occurring once; the ten biggest clones make up around 44%. This sample comprised cultured PBMCs, obtained from culture after CMV antigen stimulation. The receptor source for this set is a human donor in good health (CMV status not recorded). Some clones in this sample may be carry-over from other donors' samples. Both conserved end residues are part of each CDR3. The order of the fields is clone size, D gene, J gene, V gene, CDR3 DNA, CDR3 protein. A D gene is named only where the DNA matches it firmly. Size is stated for part of the rows, as once, few or many counts, or as a class when the clone is expanded.

clone size: few
D gene: .
J gene: TRBJ2-5
V gene: TRBV19
CDR3 DNA: TGTGCCAGTAGTATAGACCCGGGGGCGAAGACCCAGTACTTC
CDR3 protein: CASSIDPGAKTQYF

clone size: .
D gene: TRBD2
J gene: TRBJ2-2
V gene: TRBV7-2
CDR3 DNA: TGTGCCAGCAGCCCGAATAGCGGGGGGGCAACCGGGGAGCTGTTTTTT
CDR3 protein: CASSPNSGGATGELFF

clone size: .
D gene: .
J gene: TRBJ2-5
V gene: TRBV7-1
CDR3 DNA: TGTGCCAGCAGCACCCAGGGGTTCCGAGAGACCCAGTACTTC
CDR3 protein: CASSTQGFRETQYF

clone size: .
D gene: TRBD1
J gene: TRBJ2-1
V gene: TRBV4-3
CDR3 DNA: TGCGCCAGCAGCTCAAGAACCGGGACAGGGGTGGTCAATGAGCAGTTCTTC
CDR3 protein: CASSSRTGTGVVNEQFF

clone size: .
D gene: .
J gene: TRBJ2-3
V gene: TRBV2
CDR3 DNA: TGTGCCAGCAGGATCGTGGGGGCTAGGGATACGCAGTATTTT
CDR3 protein: CASRIVGARDTQYF

clone size: .
D gene: .
J gene: TRBJ2-5
V gene: TRBV11-3
CDR3 DNA: TGTGCCAGCAGCCCCGACCTGTCACAAGAGACCCAGTACTTC
CDR3 protein: CASSPDLSQETQYF

clone size: .
D gene: .
J gene: TRBJ2-7
V gene: TRBV20-1
CDR3 DNA: TGCAGTGCTATATCCCCCAGCTACGAGCAGTACTTC
CDR3 protein: CSAISPSYEQYF

clone size: .
D gene: TRBD1
J gene: TRBJ2-7
V gene: TRBV2
CDR3 DNA: TGTGCCAGCAGACTCCGGGACAGCTCCTACGAGCAGTACTTC
CDR3 protein: CASRLRDSSYEQYF

clone size: .
D gene: .
J gene: TRBJ2-1
V gene: TRBV6-6
CDR3 DNA: TGTGCCAGCAGTCCGGCTCCCCAACCACCCTACAATGAGCAGTTCTTC
CDR3 protein: CASSPAPQPPYNEQFF

clone size: few
D gene: .
J gene: TRBJ2-2
V gene: TRBV7-9
CDR3 DNA: TGTGCCAGCAGCTTAAGACGGACGGACACCGGGGAGCTGTTTTTT
CDR3 protein: CASSLRRTDTGELFF

clone size: many
D gene: .
J gene: TRBJ1-3
V gene: TRBV7-2
CDR3 DNA: TGTGCCAGCAGCTTATCGGGGTTTTTCGGAAACACCATATATTTT
CDR3 protein: CASSLSGFFGNTIYF

clone size: few
D gene: .
J gene: TRBJ2-7
V gene: TRBV7-6
CDR3 DNA: TGTGCCAGCAGGGGGACGCTCTCCTACGAGCAGTACTTC
CDR3 protein: CASRGTLSYEQYF

clone size: .
D gene: .
J gene: TRBJ2-7
V gene: TRBV5-6
CDR3 DNA: TGTGCCAGCAGCTTATCAGGACGGGGAACCTACGAGCAGTACTTC
CDR3 protein: CASSLSGRGTYEQYF

clone size: few
D gene: TRBD2
J gene: TRBJ2-5
V gene: TRBV5-4
CDR3 DNA: TGTGCCAGCAGCTTGTTCAAAGGACTAGCGGGAGGAGGGGAGACCCAGTACTTC
CDR3 protein: CASSLFKGLAGGGETQYF

clone size: few
D gene: .
J gene: TRBJ2-5
V gene: TRBV7-8
CDR3 DNA: TGTGCCAGCAGCTTAGAGGTGCCAGAGACCCAGTACTTC
CDR3 protein: CASSLEVPETQYF

clone size: few
D gene: TRBD2
J gene: TRBJ2-1
V gene: TRBV7-7
CDR3 DNA: TGTGCCAGCAGCCCCTATCCTAGCGGGAGCTACAATGAGCAGTTCTTC
CDR3 protein: CASSPYPSGSYNEQFF

clone size: .
D gene: .
J gene: TRBJ1-5
V gene: TRBV6-7
CDR3 DNA: TGTGCCAGCACCCAACCCGGACTCCCCATATATTTGCCCCAGCATTTT
CDR3 protein: CASTQPGLPIYLPQHF

clone size: .
D gene: .
J gene: TRBJ2-7
V gene: TRBV6-6
CDR3 DNA: TGTGCCAGCAGTTACTGGACGGGTCGATACGAGCAGTACTTC
CDR3 protein: CASSYWTGRYEQYF

clone size: .
D gene: .
J gene: TRBJ1-6
V gene: TRBV5-4
CDR3 DNA: TGTGCCAGCAGCTTGGCGGGGGGGCATAATTCACCCCTCCACTTT
CDR3 protein: CASSLAGGHNSPLHF

clone size: few
D gene: TRBD2
J gene: TRBJ2-2
V gene: TRBV7-8
CDR3 DNA: TGTGCCAGCAGCCCAGGACTAGCGACCGGGGAGCTGTTTTTT
CDR3 protein: CASSPGLATGELFF

clone size: once
D gene: .
J gene: TRBJ1-5
V gene: TRBV20-1
CDR3 DNA: TGCAGTGCCAGCAAAGGGCAGGAGGGGAAGCCCCAGCATTTT
CDR3 protein: CSASKGQEGKPQHF

clone size: .
D gene: TRBD1
J gene: TRBJ1-5
V gene: TRBV27
CDR3 DNA: TGTGCCAGCAGGCAGGGGGTCAATCAGCCCCAGCATTTT
CDR3 protein: CASRQGVNQPQHF

clone size: few
D gene: .
J gene: TRBJ2-7
V gene: TRBV12-3/TRBV12-4
CDR3 DNA: TGTGCCAGCAGTTTCGGCCCGATTACCTACGAGCAGTACTTC
CDR3 protein: CASSFGPITYEQYF

clone size: .
D gene: TRBD1
J gene: TRBJ2-5
V gene: TRBV5-1
CDR3 DNA: TGCGCCAGCAGGGGGGACAGCCCTATGATTGACCAGTACTTC
CDR3 protein: CASRGDSPMIDQYF

clone size: few
D gene: .
J gene: TRBJ2-5
V gene: TRBV20-1
CDR3 DNA: TGCAGTGCTAGAATGGAAGCTATTCGAGAGACCCAGTACTTC
CDR3 protein: CSARMEAIRETQYF

clone size: few
D gene: .
J gene: TRBJ2-1
V gene: TRBV19
CDR3 DNA: TGTGCCAGTAGTATAGCCCCCCCAAGAGTAGGCTATGAGCAGTTCTTC
CDR3 protein: CASSIAPPRVGYEQFF

clone size: .
D gene: .
J gene: TRBJ2-1
V gene: TRBV7-9
CDR3 DNA: TGTGCCAGCAGCAATTGGGTAAATGTGAATGAGCAGTTCTTC
CDR3 protein: CASSNWVNVNEQFF

clone size: few
D gene: TRBD2
J gene: TRBJ2-1
V gene: TRBV7-9
CDR3 DNA: TGTGCCAGCAGCTTGGCGAGGATTAGCGGGAGCAAGGGCTATGAGCAGTTCTTC
CDR3 protein: CASSLARISGSKGYEQFF

clone size: .
D gene: .
J gene: TRBJ2-2
V gene: TRBV15
CDR3 DNA: TGTGCCACCAGCAGAGATTACAGGGAGCTGTTTTTT
CDR3 protein: CATSRDYRELFF

clone size: once
D gene: .
J gene: TRBJ1-4
V gene: TRBV7-9
CDR3 DNA: TGTGCCAGCAGCTTTGGCAGGGGTAATGAAAAACTGTTTTTT
CDR3 protein: CASSFGRGNEKLFF

clone size: .
D gene: TRBD1
J gene: TRBJ1-1
V gene: TRBV11-2
CDR3 DNA: TGTGCCAGCACCATGACAGGGGGAGCTTTCTTT
CDR3 protein: CASTMTGGAFF

clone size: once
D gene: .
J gene: TRBJ2-1
V gene: TRBV11-3
CDR3 DNA: TGTGCCAGCAGCCGGGGGCCATGGGGTGAGCAGTTCTTC
CDR3 protein: CASSRGPWGEQFF

clone size: .
D gene: .
J gene: TRBJ2-5
V gene: TRBV2
CDR3 DNA: TGTGCCAGCAAGCCGGGTCGGAGAGAGACCCAGTACTTC
CDR3 protein: CASKPGRRETQYF

clone size: .
D gene: .
J gene: TRBJ2-1
V gene: TRBV28
CDR3 DNA: TGTGCCAGCAGGGGAGTGATGTCGGAGGCCGTAGGTGAGCAGTTCTTC
CDR3 protein: CASRGVMSEAVGEQFF

clone size: .
D gene: TRBD1
J gene: TRBJ2-6
V gene: TRBV27
CDR3 DNA: TGTGCCAGCAGTTTAACACGACAGGGCTCTGGGGCCAACGTCCTGACTTTC
CDR3 protein: CASSLTRQGSGANVLTF

clone size: .
D gene: .
J gene: TRBJ2-2
V gene: TRBV7-2
CDR3 DNA: TGTGCCAGCAGGCCCCGGCAGGGGGGCACCGGGGAGCTGTTTTTT
CDR3 protein: CASRPRQGGTGELFF

clone size: many
D gene: .
J gene: TRBJ1-1
V gene: TRBV7-2
CDR3 DNA: TGTGCCAGCAGCCTCACTTTGAACACTGAAGCTTTCTTT
CDR3 protein: CASSLTLNTEAFF

clone size: .
D gene: .
J gene: TRBJ2-7
V gene: TRBV14
CDR3 DNA: TGTGCCAGCAGCCAGCCCGGGGCGGGGTCCCACGAGCAGTACTTC
CDR3 protein: CASSQPGAGSHEQYF

clone size: few
D gene: TRBD2
J gene: TRBJ2-4
V gene: TRBV7-2
CDR3 DNA: TGTGCCAGCAGCCCCTTTAGCGGGAACGACATTCAGTACTTC
CDR3 protein: CASSPFSGNDIQYF

clone size: once
D gene: .
J gene: TRBJ2-2
V gene: TRBV7-6
CDR3 DNA: TGTGCCAGCAGCTTAGACTGGGGGGCGGACGGGGAGCTGTTTTTT
CDR3 protein: CASSLDWGADGELFF

clone size: .
D gene: .
J gene: TRBJ2-2
V gene: TRBV3-1
CDR3 DNA: TGTGCCAGCAGCCAAGGAATATGGGAGCTGTTTTTT
CDR3 protein: CASSQGIWELFF

clone size: few
D gene: .
J gene: TRBJ2-5
V gene: TRBV7-2
CDR3 DNA: TGTGCCAGCAGCTTCCGGTACAAAGAGACCCAGTACTTC
CDR3 protein: CASSFRYKETQYF

clone size: few
D gene: .
J gene: TRBJ2-3
V gene: TRBV2
CDR3 DNA: TGTGCCAGCAGTGTGGGGGCCCTCACAGATACGCAGTATTTT
CDR3 protein: CASSVGALTDTQYF

clone size: .
D gene: .
J gene: TRBJ1-6
V gene: TRBV6-1
CDR3 DNA: TGTGCCAGCAGTGAACTTCAGGGGAGGAATTCACCCCTCCACTTT
CDR3 protein: CASSELQGRNSPLHF

clone size: .
D gene: .
J gene: TRBJ1-6
V gene: TRBV4-2
CDR3 DNA: TGTGCCAGCAGCCAAGTTGGGGCAGTGTTTAATTCACCCCTCCACTTT
CDR3 protein: CASSQVGAVFNSPLHF

clone size: .
D gene: .
J gene: TRBJ1-1
V gene: TRBV7-8
CDR3 DNA: TGTGCCAGCAGCCTGAGTCCAGCCACTGAAGCTTTCTTT
CDR3 protein: CASSLSPATEAFF

clone size: .
D gene: TRBD2
J gene: TRBJ2-2
V gene: TRBV28
CDR3 DNA: TGTGCCAGCAGTTTAGCTGGACTAGCGGGGGCGAACACCGGGGAGCTGTTTTTT
CDR3 protein: CASSLAGLAGANTGELFF

clone size: .
D gene: TRBD1
J gene: TRBJ2-7
V gene: TRBV18
CDR3 DNA: TGTGCCAGCTCACCAATAGGGACAGACTCCTACGAGCAGTACTTC
CDR3 protein: CASSPIGTDSYEQYF

clone size: few
D gene: .
J gene: TRBJ1-1
V gene: TRBV6-5
CDR3 DNA: TGTGCCAGCACTAGGGGGGCCCACACTGAAGCTTTCTTT
CDR3 protein: CASTRGAHTEAFF